The 5 T cell receptor beta chains given below trace back to one sample, sequenced in a study of shared clonotypes between healthy human individuals (dated by TCRdb to the early 2020s). Libraries came from the immunoSEQ multiplex PCR assay. TCRdb holds this immuneACCESS table with in-frame rearrangements only. Some clones are missing; in checked studies, unresolved V genes explain under half, and the rest has no known cause. This sample gives 1.5 million to 1.9 million clones in total; under 99% of them show up just once. Together, the top ten hold 0.4% to 0.45% of the sample. The sequenced sample was naive CD4+ T cells sorted from blood. The cell subset or site label for this specimen denotes: CD45RA+ positively selected. The receptors were sampled from a man in his thirties or forties in good health.

The V and J genes are TRBV11-2 and TRBJ2-3; D uncertain. Looked up from germline, CDR1 is SGHAT and CDR2 is FQNNGV. The CDR3 has 14 residues. Trimming took off 3 bases at V and 2 bases at J, with 9 bases between the two ends. The CDR3 coding sequence is TGTGCCAGCAGCTTGAGGCAGTACACAGATACGCAGTATTTT. Translating gives CASSLRQYTDTQYF.

The V gene is TRBV7-2, the J gene TRBJ2-7, with a tentative D call TRBD1 (6 bases). Germline V gives CDR1 SGHTA, CDR2 FQGNSA. Trimming removed 2 bases at V and 4 bases at J, with 9 bases between. The CDR3 totals 13 residues. CDR3 residues: CASSLFTGYEQYF. The CDR3 DNA follows: TGTGCCAGCAGCTTATTTACAGGGTACGAGCAGTACTTC.

This chain joins TRBV27 and TRBJ2-3; perhaps TRBD2 as D (6 bases). Germline CDR1 reads MNHEY; CDR2 reads SMNVEV (reference sequence). The ends were cut back, 6 bases at V and 4 bases at J, with 14 bases in the middle. The CDR3 has 14 amino acids. The CDR3 DNA sequence: TGTGCCAGCAGCTCCCCGGGAGCTCCAGATACGCAGTATTTT. Translated, it gives CASSSPGAPDTQYF.

J is TRBJ2-7 and V is TRBV19; D is uncertain. CDR1 is LNHDA and CDR2 is SQIVND in the germline V gene (reference sequence). The CDR3 runs to 13 residues. Trimming cost V 1 base and J 6 bases, with 10 bases left between them. CDR3: CASSIVGSLEQYF. DNA of the CDR3: TGTGCCAGTAGTATAGTAGGTTCACTCGAGCAGTACTTC.

This chain uses TRBV6-5 with TRBJ2-1; 7 bases map to TRBD1. The CDR3 contains 14 residues. V dropped 4 bases and J dropped 6; count of bases not matched to a gene: 6. Germline CDR1 reads MNHEY; CDR2 reads SVGAGI. The CDR3 DNA is TGTGCCAGCAGTTGGGCAGGGGGTCCCAATGAGCAGTTCTTC. This sequence encodes CASSWAGGPNEQFF.